The 9 T cell receptor beta chains below come from one sample, sequenced in a study of identical twins (dated by TCRdb to between 2015 and 2016). Libraries were constructed by 5' RACE. Sequencing used an Illumina HiSeq 2000. TCRdb reworked the public reads: Q25 trimming with fastp, MiXCR clone assembly, productive beta chains retained. Rows merge per CDR3 protein into single entries with the most common DNA and genes. The sample includes about 660,000 distinct CDR3 sequences, with over 8.5% observed a single time. The ten largest clones take up 0.75% to 1% of the sample. This same sample was also taken into another study, of yellow fever vaccine responses in identical twins.

Sequenced material: PBMCs. Receptors were obtained from a woman under 30 in good health.

Only a few counts were recorded for this clonotype. The CDR3 reads CASSRPGLAAFQETQYF. CDR3 coding DNA: TGTGCCAGCAGCCGCCCGGGACTAGCGGCTTTCCAAGAGACCCAGTACTTC. The chain joins TRBV3-1 to TRBJ2-5; 11 nucleotides match TRBD2. V gave up 4 bases and J gave up 1 base; unmatched junction bases: 8. This CDR3 contains 17 residues. Germline CDR1 reads LGHDT; CDR2 reads YNNKEL (reference sequence).

This clonotype was recorded a few times. The chain has TRBV28 and TRBJ2-1; weak D call: TRBD2 (5 bases). The CDR3 runs 17 residues. Per the germline V gene, CDR1 is MDHEN and CDR2 is SYDVKM. Deletions cut 3 bases from V and 4 bases from J, with 19 bases between. The CDR3 DNA reads as TGTGCCAGCAGTTTCCCTCCGGGAACCTTAACATACAATGAGCAGTTCTTC. Its translation is CASSFPPGTLTYNEQFF.

Only a few counts were recorded for this clonotype. The chain uses TRBV12-3 or TRBV12-4 and TRBJ1-5; 7 bases align to TRBD1. The V segment lost 5 bases and the J segment 2 bases; nucleotides outside the gene matches: 12. The CDR3 totals 17 residues. The CDR3 DNA reads TGTGCCAGCAGTGAGGACAGGATTATCAATCGCAATCAGCCCCAGCATTTT. It codes for CASSEDRIINRNQPQHF.

The rearrangement joins TRBV21-1 to TRBJ2-7; no DNA check was done on the table's D call, TRBD1. TRBV21-1 is tagged as a pseudogene. The CDR3 runs 16 residues. CDR3 in DNA: TGTGCCAGCAGCAAAAACGCCCGGGACATACAGTACGAGCAGTACTTC. Translation: CASSKNARDIQYEQYF.

The chain has TRBV30 and TRBJ2-2, with TRBD2 matching over 8 bases. Germline V gives CDR1 GTSNPN, CDR2 SVGIG (reference sequence). The CDR3 length is 16 residues. Trimming took 0 bases from V and 5 from J; bases not matched to a gene: 8. The CDR3, as DNA: TGTGCCTGGAGTGTCAAAAGCTTAGCGGGGACCGGGGAGCTGTTTTTT. Protein product: CAWSVKSLAGTGELFF.

The chain joins TRBV5-1 to TRBJ2-3, with 8 bases fitting TRBD1. Germline V gives CDR1 SGHRS, CDR2 YFSETQ. The V segment lost 3 bases and the J segment 0 bases; nucleotides outside the gene matches: 9. The CDR3 length is 17 residues. As DNA, the CDR3 is TGCGCCAGCAGCTATTGGTCCAGGGGGCATAGCACAGATACGCAGTATTTT. This sequence encodes CASSYWSRGHSTDTQYF.

This clonotype was detected only a few times. The V and J genes are TRBV29-1 and TRBJ1-4; D is undetermined. The CDR3 sequence is 12 residues long. Per the germline V gene, CDR1 is SQVTM and CDR2 is ANQGSEA. Deletions cut 4 bases from V and 3 bases from J, with 6 bases between. For the CDR3, the DNA is TGCAGCGTTGGTCGGCCTAATGAAAAACTGTTTTTT. Its protein product is CSVGRPNEKLFF.

This clonotype was counted ten times or more. This chain links TRBV15 with TRBJ2-7; D could derive from TRBD1 or TRBD2 (5 bases each). The germline gives CDR1 LNHNV, CDR2 YYDKDF (reference sequence). V lost 0 bases and J lost 4, with 19 bases in between. This CDR3 contains 17 residues. The DNA of the CDR3 is TGTGCCACCAGCAGAGATCCCGGAGGCTTGGGGGAGTACGAGCAGTACTTC. Its protein product is CATSRDPGGLGEYEQYF.

This clonotype was counted many times. The V call is TRBV7-2, the J call TRBJ2-2; D possibly corresponds to TRBD1 (6 bases). V lost 1 base and J 6 bases, leaving 15 bases between the germline ends. Germline lookup yields CDR1 SGHTA and CDR2 FQGNSA. The CDR3 runs to 16 residues. Here the CDR3 DNA reads TGTGCCAGCAGCTTAGACGGACAGAGAGTGGCCGGGGAGCTGTTTTTT. It encodes CASSLDGQRVAGELFF.